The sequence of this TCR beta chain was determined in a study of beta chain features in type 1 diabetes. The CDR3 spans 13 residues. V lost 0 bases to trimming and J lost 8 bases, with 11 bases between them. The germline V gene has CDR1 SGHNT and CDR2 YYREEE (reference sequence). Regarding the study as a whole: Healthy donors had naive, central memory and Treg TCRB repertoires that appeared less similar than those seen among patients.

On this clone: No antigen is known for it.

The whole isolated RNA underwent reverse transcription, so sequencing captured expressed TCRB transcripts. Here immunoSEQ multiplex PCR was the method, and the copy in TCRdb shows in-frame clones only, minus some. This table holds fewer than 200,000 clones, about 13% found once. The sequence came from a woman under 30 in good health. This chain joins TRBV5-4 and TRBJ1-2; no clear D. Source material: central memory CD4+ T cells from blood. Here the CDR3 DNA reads TGTGCCAGCAGCTTGGTGGGGAGTTGGGGCTACACCTTC. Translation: CASSLVGSWGYTF.